What follows are 24 T cell receptor beta chains derived from one specimen sequenced in a study of blood T cells in healthy people across ages. A second PCR of 7 to 11 cycles used a sample-barcoded 5' primer and a J-beta primer mix. TCRdb called the 5' RACE reads again in MiXCR, with one record for every CDR3 protein. Here the sample spans roughly 1,000,000 distinct CDR3 sequences, around 25% being singletons. The sample was also reused in another study, on T cells of mothers and their children.

The sample was blood. The receptors originated from a girl aged 2 to 9 in good health.

The rearrangement joins TRBV11-3 to TRBJ2-5, with D tentatively TRBD1 (6 bases). V was pared by 4 bases and J by 2 bases, with 17 bases between. The CDR3 covers 16 residues. The germline V gene has CDR1 SGHNT and CDR2 YENEEA. The CDR3 region has the DNA TGTGCCAGCAGCTCGTGGTCCCCGGACAGTCAAGAGACCCAGTACTTC. It encodes CASSSWSPDSQETQYF.

This clonotype was seen a few times. V gene TRBV12-3 or TRBV12-4 combines with J gene TRBJ2-3; the match to TRBD2 covers 7 bases. This CDR3 contains 14 residues. J was trimmed by 4 bases and V by 3 bases; bases with no gene match: 4. The CDR3 here is CASSFWRESDTQYF. DNA of the CDR3: TGTGCCAGCAGTTTTTGGCGGGAGTCAGATACGCAGTATTTT.

This clonotype was seen only a few times. The J gene is TRBJ1-1, the V gene TRBV4-2; possible D gene TRBD1, 6 bases. Trimming pared 0 bases from V and 5 bases from J, leaving 16 bases between. Germline CDR1 is LGHNA and CDR2 is YNFKEQ. The CDR3 is made up of 16 amino acids. The CDR3 bases are TGTGCCAGCAGCCAAGATTCACAGGGTGGTAGAACTGAAGCTTTCTTT. Protein product: CASSQDSQGGRTEAFF.

The chain couples TRBV7-9 to TRBJ1-4; D is uncertain. The germline V gene encodes CDR1 SEHNR and CDR2 FQNEAQ (reference sequence). This CDR3 is 13 amino acids long. Trimming cost V 8 bases and J 5 bases, with 12 bases left between them. Here the CDR3 DNA reads TGTGCCAGCGGCAATCAGCGAAATGAAAAACTGTTTTTT. The encoded protein is CASGNQRNEKLFF.

In regard to this clonotype: Relative to the germline gene, one junction end is altered; a read error may explain this. The chain is built from TRBV9 and TRBJ1-4, with a tentative D call TRBD1 (5 bases). The germline V gene has CDR1 SGDLS and CDR2 YYNGEE. This CDR3 contains 16 residues. The DNA for the CDR3 is TGTGCCAGCAGCGTAGGAGAGACAGCGCCTAATGAAGAACTGTTTTTT. Its translation: CASSVGETAPNEELFF.

This clonotype was recorded many times. This rearrangement joins TRBV28 to TRBJ1-1; D gene uncertain. Germline-derived CDR1 and CDR2 are MDHEN and SYDVKM. V dropped 7 bases and J dropped 4 bases, with 7 bases sitting between them. CDR3 length equals 11 residues. Here the CDR3 DNA reads TGTGCCAGCAAAGGGAGCACTGAAGCTTTCTTT. It specifies CASKGSTEAFF.

This clonotype has just a few counts. The chain uses TRBV29-1 and TRBJ1-1; the D gene is possibly TRBD1 (6 bases). Trimming removed 5 bases at V and 2 bases at J, with 18 bases between. Germline assignment: CDR1 SQVTM and CDR2 ANQGSEA. The CDR3 has 15 amino acids. CDR3 coding DNA: TGCAGCGTTCCTAGCCCGGACAGCCTAAACACTGAAGCTTTCTTT. Residues: CSVPSPDSLNTEAFF.

The V gene is TRBV6-2 or TRBV6-3, the J gene TRBJ2-7; possibly TRBD1 or TRBD2 for D (5 bases each). The CDR3 covers 13 residues. Trimming took 5 bases from V and 5 from J, leaving 13 bases between them. Germline V CDR1 and CDR2: MNHEY, SVGEGT. The CDR3 protein is CASSTGLMNEQYF. In DNA, the CDR3 is TGTGCCAGCAGTACAGGACTTATGAACGAGCAGTACTTC.

The chain couples TRBV7-8 to TRBJ2-5, with D maybe TRBD1 (5 bases). The end of the DNA aligns better with TRBJ2-7, so the J call may be wrong. Germline CDR1 and CDR2: SGHVS and FQNEAQ. This CDR3 spans 15 amino acids. The DNA of the CDR3 is TGTGCCAGCAGCCCCTCGATCACCACAGGTTACGAGCAGTACTTC. Translated, it gives CASSPSITTGYEQYF.

This clonotype was seen only a few times. An end of the junction differs from the germline gene, which may be a read error. V usage is TRBV15 and J usage is TRBJ2-5; TRBD1 matches at 9 bases. This CDR3 is built from 20 residues. In germline, CDR1 is LNHNV, CDR2 YYDKDF (reference sequence). DNA of the CDR3: TGTGCCACCAGCAATTACCGGGACAGGGTCGGGCGGGCGAATTACAATGAGCGGTTCTTC. Protein: CATSNYRDRVGRANYNERFF.

This clonotype was seen only a few times. The chain joins TRBV12-3 or TRBV12-4 to TRBJ2-2, with D possibly matching TRBD1 (6 bases). Trimming removed 7 bases from V and 6 bases from J, with 21 bases in between. This CDR3 has 16 residues. The CDR3 DNA is TGTGCCAGCAACCTTGGGGCGGACAGTCGGCCCGGGGAGCTGTTTTTT. Encoded protein: CASNLGADSRPGELFF.

The V and J genes are TRBV7-9 and TRBJ2-3, with TRBD2 matching 7 bases. Germline V gene lookup returns CDR1 SEHNR and CDR2 FQNEAQ (reference sequence). The CDR3 has 16 residues. The ends lost 5 bases at V and 5 bases at J; junction bases unmatched: 13. The CDR3 spells CASSRTSVRWEDTQYF. The CDR3 bases are TGTGCCAGCAGCCGCACTAGCGTGAGATGGGAAGATACGCAGTATTTT.

This clonotype has a handful of counts. J is TRBJ2-7 and V is TRBV20-1; TRBD1 aligns across 7 bases. This CDR3 contains 14 residues. CDR1 is DFQATT and CDR2 is SNEGSKA in the germline V gene (reference sequence). With V trimmed by 4 bases and J by 4 bases, 10 bases remained unmatched. The CDR3 here is CSATESPGQYEQYF. Written as DNA, the CDR3 is TGCAGTGCTACAGAGAGCCCGGGACAGTACGAGCAGTACTTC.

Notes on this clonotype: The junction departs from germline at one end; a sequencing error may be responsible. The chain recombines TRBV29-1 with TRBJ1-1; unclear D gene. The V gene's germline CDR1 is SQVTM and CDR2 ANQGSEA. The CDR3 sequence is 13 residues long. This CDR3 reads CSVFRALNAEAFF. The CDR3 region has the DNA TGCAGCGTTTTCCGGGCGCTGAACGCTGAAGCTTTCTTT. Full variable domain (missing parts from reference TRBV29-1 and TRBJ1-1): SAVISQKPSRDICQRGTSLTIQCQVDSQVTMMFWYRQQPGQSLTLIATANQGSEATYESGFVIDKFPISRPNLTFSTLTVSNMSPEDSSIYLCSVFRALNAEAFFGQGTRLTVV.

This chain uses TRBV12-3 or TRBV12-4 with TRBJ2-2; 8 nucleotides align to TRBD1. CDR3 size: 16 residues. Trimming cost V 5 bases and J 6 bases; bases outside gene matches: 11. Here the CDR3 DNA reads TGTGCCAGCAGTGACCCCCACCTACAGGGGGCCGGGGAGCTGTTTTTT. Its translation: CASSDPHLQGAGELFF.

The V and J genes are TRBV28 and TRBJ2-7; D is unclear. CDR1 is MDHEN and CDR2 is SYDVKM in the germline V gene. This CDR3 contains 14 residues. With 5 bases removed from V and 0 bases from J, the gap between germline ends came to 11 bases. The CDR3 DNA follows: TGTGCCAGCAGTAGGGTCTCAGTCTCCTACGAGCAGTACTTC. It specifies CASSRVSVSYEQYF.

The chain is built from TRBV9 and TRBJ2-4; weak D call: TRBD1 (6 bases). V lost 4 bases, J lost 6 bases, and 20 bases lay in between. The CDR3 runs 16 residues. Looked up from germline, CDR1 is SGDLS and CDR2 is YYNGEE. The DNA of the CDR3 is TGTGCCAGCAGCCCACGACCAGCAGGGGTTACAAACATTCAGTACTTC. Its protein is CASSPRPAGVTNIQYF.

This clonotype was counted a few times. One junction end does not reproduce the germline sequence, and a read error may be involved. This chain links TRBV7-9 with TRBJ2-3; 8 bases fit TRBD2. The CDR3 has 16 residues. Germline CDR1 and CDR2: SEHNR and FQNEAQ (reference sequence). The CDR3 loop reads CASSLELAAPEETQYF. Here the CDR3 DNA reads TGTGCCAGCAGCTTAGAACTAGCGGCACCGGAAGAGACCCAGTACTTT. The full variable domain, rest sourced from reference TRBV7-9 and TRBJ2-3, is DTGVSQNPRHKITKRGQNVTFRCDPISEHNRLYWYRQTLGQGPEFLTYFQNEAQLEKSRLLSDRFSAERPKGSFSTLEIQRTEQGDSAMYLCASSLELAAPEETQYFGPGTRLTVL.

This clonotype was seen only a few times. The CDR3 DNA reads as TGTGCCAGCAGCCAAGATTTGGGACTAGCGGGAGAAGATACGCAGTATTTT. This codes for CASSQDLGLAGEDTQYF. The V and J genes are TRBV4-2 and TRBJ2-3, with 14 nucleotides matching TRBD2. This CDR3 is built from 17 residues. V trimming: 0 bases; J trimming: 5 bases; junction bases outside the gene matches: 4. Germline V gene lookup returns CDR1 LGHNA and CDR2 YNFKEQ.

The chain has TRBV5-4 and TRBJ2-5; no reliable D call. CDR1 is SGHNT, CDR2 YYREEE, per germline (reference sequence). The CDR3 is 13 residues long. The V gene lost 3 bases and the J gene lost 3 bases, with 9 bases spanning the gap. CDR3 loop: CASSSLAKETQYF. In DNA, the CDR3 is TGTGCCAGCAGCTCGTTGGCGAAAGAGACCCAGTACTTC.

A note on this clonotype: This may come from a read error, since a much larger clone is one base off. This chain uses TRBV12-3 or TRBV12-4 with TRBJ2-5, with D tentatively TRBD2 (6 bases). The V gene lost 7 bases and the J gene lost 4 bases, with 16 bases spanning the gap. CDR3 size: 14 residues. CDR3 nucleotides: TGTGCCAGCAAGGAGGGGTCCGCCGGAGAGACCCAGTACTTC. As protein: CASKEGSAGETQYF.

This chain links TRBV29-1 with TRBJ2-3; D is uncertain. Trimming took off 4 bases at V and 5 bases at J, with 4 bases between the two ends. This CDR3 is 10 amino acids long. Germline V gives CDR1 SQVTM, CDR2 ANQGSEA. The CDR3 DNA reads as TGCAGCGTTGTTAAAGATACGCAGTATTTT. Its protein product is CSVVKDTQYF.

This clonotype has just one count. The rearrangement uses TRBV6-4 and TRBJ2-1; D gene unclear. The V and J ends lost 1 base and 10 bases respectively, with 20 bases between them. The CDR3 length is 16 residues. The V gene's germline CDR1 is MRHNA and CDR2 SNTAGT. The CDR3 DNA follows: TGTGCCAGCAGTGACTTCGAGACAACAGATGTAGGCGAGCAGTTCTTC. Translating gives CASSDFETTDVGEQFF.

The gene calls are TRBV11-2 and TRBJ2-3; 8 bases fit TRBD2. The CDR3 runs to 16 residues. Trimming removed 5 bases from V and 2 bases from J; junction bases left unmatched: 9. Germline CDR1 reads SGHAT; CDR2 reads FQNNGV. DNA of the CDR3: TGTGCCAGCAGCGATTTTAGCGGGAAGGACACAGATACGCAGTATTTT. Its protein product is CASSDFSGKDTDTQYF.